This TCR beta chain is drawn from a study of T cells in Graves' hyperthyroidism and ophthalmopathy. Notes on the study in general: Blood samples included most of the expanded thyroid clonotypes exceeding 0.001.

The CDR3 sequence is 16 residues long. CDR1 and CDR2 from the germline V gene are MNHEY and SVGAGI. The ends lost 0 bases at V and 3 bases at J; junction bases unmatched: 8. Clinical symptoms, serum thyroxine, TRAb, thyroid ultrasound and orbital computed tomography informed diagnoses. PBMCs were sourced from approximately 9 ml fresh peripheral blood. TCR beta CDR3 regions were amplified from RNA. Initially, a first-round RT-PCR of the TCR CDR3 employed the HTBI primer set. TCRdb re-derived calls from the multiplex PCR reads in MiXCR, one entry per CDR3 protein. Of approximately 690,000 distinct CDR3 sequences listed, around 15% are singletons. With regard to this clonotype: Antigen specificity is unknown.

The sequenced sample was blood. The receptor was isolated from a woman aged 45-60 years with Graves' ophthalmopathy. This sequence joins TRBV6-5 and TRBJ2-7, with TRBD1 matching 7 bases. CDR3 sequence (DNA): TGTGCCAGCAGTTACTCGTTTGAAAGGGGGCTCTACGAGCAGTACTTC. It yields the protein CASSYSFERGLYEQYF.